This passage covers 7 T cell receptor beta chains from one sample sequenced in a study of beta chain features in type 1 diabetes (dated by TCRdb to between 2018 and 2020). The library was produced with the immunoSEQ multiplex PCR assay. The entire isolated RNA was reverse transcribed using the High Capacity cDNA Reverse Transcription Kit, and thus expressed TCRB transcripts were sequenced. In TCRdb, the immuneACCESS table is reduced to in-frame sequences with V and J assigned. These tables do not hold every clone; where another copy was compared, an unresolved V gene accounts for under half, and the others remain unexplained. The sample table shows about 290,000 clones, and approximately 8.1% are seen once. Over 0.8% of the sample belongs to the ten largest clones. Material: central memory CD4+ T cells from blood. The receptors originated from a woman in her late teens or twenties in good health.

The genes are TRBV7-2 and TRBJ2-3, with D unresolved. V dropped 7 bases and J dropped 7 bases, with 9 bases sitting between them. The CDR3 runs to 11 residues. Germline CDR1 SGHTA, CDR2 FQGNSA. The CDR3 coding sequence is TGTGCCAGCATCGAACAATATACGCAGTATTTT. Translating it yields CASIEQYTQYF.

The chain couples TRBV9 to TRBJ2-2; 14 bases map to TRBD2. Looked up from germline, CDR1 is SGDLS and CDR2 is YYNGEE. The CDR3 contains 17 residues. V gave up 0 bases and J gave up 6 bases; unmatched junction bases: 4. CDR3 bases: TGTGCCAGCAGCGTAGGACTAGCGGGAGGGCCAGCCGGGGAGCTGTTTTTT. It encodes CASSVGLAGGPAGELFF.

The chain carries TRBV5-6 and TRBJ1-2; D is uncertain. Trimming removed 2 bases at V and 4 bases at J, with 9 bases between. CDR3 length equals 13 residues. Germline assignment: CDR1 SGHDT and CDR2 YYEEEE. For the CDR3, the DNA is TGTGCCAGCAGCTTCGAGGGTTTCTATGGCTACACCTTC. This encodes CASSFEGFYGYTF.

This clone was counted many times. The rearrangement joins TRBV14 to TRBJ2-1, with D maybe TRBD1 (6 bases). The CDR3 is made up of 17 amino acids. Germline V gene sequence: CDR1 SGHDN, CDR2 FVKESK. The germline V and J ends were trimmed by 3 bases and 7 bases, with 22 bases remaining between them. CDR3 amino acids: CASSHRTRGFVGNEQFF. CDR3 bases: TGTGCCAGCAGCCACCGAACCAGGGGCTTTGTCGGAAATGAGCAGTTCTTC.

The V gene is TRBV19, the J gene TRBJ2-7, with D possibly matching TRBD1 (6 bases). V shed 3 bases and J shed 0 bases, with 18 bases lying between them. Germline assignment: CDR1 LNHDA and CDR2 SQIVND (reference sequence). The CDR3 is made up of 17 amino acids. CDR3 residues: CASSIGGGRITSYEQYF. DNA for the CDR3: TGTGCCAGTAGTATTGGGGGCGGACGAATCACCTCCTACGAGCAGTACTTC.

The chain links TRBV5-4 to TRBJ1-6; D is perhaps TRBD1 (5 bases). The CDR3 totals 15 residues. Trimming cost V 1 base and J 5 bases, with 10 bases left between them. CDR1 is SGHNT, CDR2 YYREEE, per germline (reference sequence). The CDR3 loop reads CASSLLGHNNSPLHF. The CDR3 DNA is TGTGCCAGCAGCTTGTTAGGACATAATAATTCACCCCTCCACTTT.

The chain recombines TRBV29-1 with TRBJ2-1, with 8 bases aligning to TRBD2. Germline CDR1 and CDR2: SQVTM and ANQGSEA. The CDR3 has 16 amino acids. The V gene end was trimmed by 6 bases and the J gene end by 0 bases; junction bases not matched to a gene: 10. CDR3 in DNA: TGCAGCGTCCTCCGTTTAGCGGGGAGCTCCTACAATGAGCAGTTCTTC. Its protein is CSVLRLAGSSYNEQFF.